What follows is one T cell receptor (beta chain) and its context. Trimming shortened V by 3 bases and J by 8 bases, and 14 bases separated the two germline ends. CDR1 KGHDR and CDR2 SFDVKD come from the germline V gene. The CDR3 sequence is 14 residues long. Assay used: immunoSEQ multiplex PCR; TCRdb lists only in-frame clones, some missing. The table has tens of thousands of clones, around 80% seen once; the top ten hold more than 1%. This entry belongs to a study of blood T cell repertoires in COVID-19. This receptor was obtained from a woman of 80 years or more with acute or convalescent COVID-19. J is TRBJ2-3 and V is TRBV24-1, with D possibly TRBD2 on 6 matching bases. The sequencing sample was made of peripheral blood. The CDR3 DNA reads TGTGCCACCAGTGATCCCGGGGGTGGAGGTACGCAGTATTTT. Encoded protein: CATSDPGGGGTQYF.